This T cell receptor (beta chain) was found in a study of T cell changes during pregnancy in multiple sclerosis. Germline CDR1 and CDR2: SEHNR and FQNEAQ (reference sequence). Trimming removed 5 bases at V and 7 bases at J, with 20 bases between. This CDR3 has 15 residues. The repertoire was sequenced with immunoSEQ multiplex PCR; TCRdb's copy has only in-frame clones and lacks some. The sample lists roughly 100,000 clones; roughly 90% were seen once. The receptor comes from a female donor with multiple sclerosis, enrolled in a pregnancy study. The specimen comprised peripheral blood, sampled after pregnancy. V usage is TRBV7-9 and J usage is TRBJ1-1; D call uncertain. The CDR3 DNA sequence: TGTGCCAGCAGCAGTGGGTCCGGGTCGGTAGGTGAAGCTTTCTTT. Its translation: CASSSGSGSVGEAFF.